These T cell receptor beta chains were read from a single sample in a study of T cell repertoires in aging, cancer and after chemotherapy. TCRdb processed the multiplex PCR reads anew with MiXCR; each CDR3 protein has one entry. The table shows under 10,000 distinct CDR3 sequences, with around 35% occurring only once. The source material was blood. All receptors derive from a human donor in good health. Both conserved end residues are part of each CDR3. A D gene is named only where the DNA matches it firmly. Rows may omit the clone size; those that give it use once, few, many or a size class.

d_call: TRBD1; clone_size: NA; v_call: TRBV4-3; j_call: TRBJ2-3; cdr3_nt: TGCGCCAGCAGCCCAGGGACAGGGCACACAGATACGCAGTATTTT; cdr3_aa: CASSPGTGHTDTQYF
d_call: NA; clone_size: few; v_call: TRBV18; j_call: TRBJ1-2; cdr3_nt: TGTGCCAGCTCACCAACGCAGGGATCCCTTGGCTACACCTTC; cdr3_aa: CASSPTQGSLGYTF
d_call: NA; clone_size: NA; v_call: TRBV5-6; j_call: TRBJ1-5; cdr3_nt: TGTGCCAGCAGCTTCGGGGAAGCAGGCAATCAGCCCCAGCATTTT; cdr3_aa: CASSFGEAGNQPQHF
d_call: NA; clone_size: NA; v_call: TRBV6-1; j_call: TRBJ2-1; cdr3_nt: TGTGCCAGCAGCGACGTAGGGAATGAGCAGTTCTTC; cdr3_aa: CASSDVGNEQFF
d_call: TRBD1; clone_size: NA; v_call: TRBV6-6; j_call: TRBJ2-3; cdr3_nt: TGTGCCAGCAGTACCGGACAGGGAGGTCCCGATACGCAGTATTTT; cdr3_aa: CASSTGQGGPDTQYF
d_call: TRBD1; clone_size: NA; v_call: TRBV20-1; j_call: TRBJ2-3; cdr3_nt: TGCAGTGCGGCGAGGGGGCGAGCAGATACGCAGTATTTT; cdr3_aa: CSAARGRADTQYF
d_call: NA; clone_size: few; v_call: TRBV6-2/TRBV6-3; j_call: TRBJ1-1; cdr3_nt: TGTGCCAGCAGTCGACCCCACACCACTGAAGCTTTCTTT; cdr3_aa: CASSRPHTTEAFF
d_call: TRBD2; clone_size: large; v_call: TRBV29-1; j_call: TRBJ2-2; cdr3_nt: TGCAGCGTTGAAGGGCCTAGCGGCATTAACACCGGGGAGCTGTTTTTT; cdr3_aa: CSVEGPSGINTGELFF
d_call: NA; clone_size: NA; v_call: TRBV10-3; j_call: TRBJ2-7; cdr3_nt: TGTGCCATCAGTGACGCTAGCGTTCAATTC; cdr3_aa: CAISDASVQF
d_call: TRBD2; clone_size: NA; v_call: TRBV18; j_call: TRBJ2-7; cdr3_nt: TGTGCCAGCTCACCCAGGACTAGCGAAGACGAGCAGTACTTC; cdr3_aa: CASSPRTSEDEQYF
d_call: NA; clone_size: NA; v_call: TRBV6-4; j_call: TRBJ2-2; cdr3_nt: TGTGCCAGCAGTGCAAGGGTTGGCACCGGGGAGCTGTTTTTT; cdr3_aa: CASSARVGTGELFF
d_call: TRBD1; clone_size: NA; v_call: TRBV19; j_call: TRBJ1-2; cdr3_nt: TGTGCCAGTAGTATAGACCCCTGGACAGGGAACTATGGCTACACCTTC; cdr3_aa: CASSIDPWTGNYGYTF
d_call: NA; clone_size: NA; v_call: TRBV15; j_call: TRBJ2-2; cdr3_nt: TGTGCCACCAGCAGAGATCAGAGGGTCGGGGAGCTGTTTTTT; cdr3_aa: CATSRDQRVGELFF
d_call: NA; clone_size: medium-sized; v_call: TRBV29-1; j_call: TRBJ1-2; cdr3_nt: TGCAGCTCCCAGGTTATCCAGGGTAAAAACTATGGCTACACCTTC; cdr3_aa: CSSQVIQGKNYGYTF
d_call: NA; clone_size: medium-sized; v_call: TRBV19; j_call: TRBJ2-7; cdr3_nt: TGTGCCAGTAGTATAGGACACGAGCAGTACTTC; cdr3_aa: CASSIGHEQYF
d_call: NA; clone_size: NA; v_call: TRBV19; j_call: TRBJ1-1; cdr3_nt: TGTGCCAGTAGTATCGCCTACATAATGAACACTGAAGCTTTCTTT; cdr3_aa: CASSIAYIMNTEAFF
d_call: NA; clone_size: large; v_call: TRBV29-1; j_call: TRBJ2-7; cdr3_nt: TGCAGCGTTGGTGCGCCCTACGAGCAGTACTTC; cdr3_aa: CSVGAPYEQYF
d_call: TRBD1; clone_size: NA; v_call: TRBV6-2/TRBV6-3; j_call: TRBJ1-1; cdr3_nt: TGTGCCAGCAGTGACCCTGGACAGGGGGACACTGAAGCTTTCTTT; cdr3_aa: CASSDPGQGDTEAFF
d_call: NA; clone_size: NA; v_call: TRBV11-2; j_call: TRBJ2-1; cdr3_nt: TGTGCCAGCAGCTTAGAGCATACTGGCACCTACAATGAGCAGTTCTTC; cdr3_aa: CASSLEHTGTYNEQFF
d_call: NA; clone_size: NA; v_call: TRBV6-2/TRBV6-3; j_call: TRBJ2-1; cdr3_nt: TGTGCCAGCAGTTACGTGACCCTCGGGGGAACTGAGCAGTTCTTC; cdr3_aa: CASSYVTLGGTEQFF
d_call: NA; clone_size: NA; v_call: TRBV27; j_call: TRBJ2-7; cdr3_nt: TGTGCCAGCAGTCCGTCGGGACTCTCGTCCTACGAGCAGTACTTC; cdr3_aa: CASSPSGLSSYEQYF
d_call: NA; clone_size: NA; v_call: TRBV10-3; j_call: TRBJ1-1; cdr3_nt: TGTGCCATCATGCGGACAGCGATCACTGAAGCTTTCTTT; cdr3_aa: CAIMRTAITEAFF